This note documents a single T cell receptor beta chain sequence. Trimming stripped 0 bases from V and 2 bases from J, with 17 bases between. In germline, CDR1 is SGHTA, CDR2 FQGNSA. The CDR3 has 17 amino acids. The data derive from a study of blood T cell repertoires in COVID-19. The wider study: The United States, Italy and Spain supplied acute and convalescent COVID-19 samples.

As originally analysed: From reference gene primer amplification, estimates of nucleated cell counts were derived. The table came from immunoSEQ multiplex PCR; TCRdb's copy has only in-frame clones and leaves some out. V and J calls and clone size are as listed in that table; D and trimming were resolved from the DNA. The data hold about 56,000 clones, with roughly 90% observed a single time. This chain joins TRBV7-2 and TRBJ2-7, with D perhaps TRBD1 (6 bases). The origin of this receptor is a human donor in a cohort sampled during active COVID-19. Sequencing was performed on peripheral blood. The CDR3 here is CASSLAMTGQRTYEQYF. The CDR3 nucleotides are TGTGCCAGCAGCTTAGCGATGACAGGCCAAAGAACCTACGAGCAGTACTTC.